One sample yielded the 8 T cell receptor beta chains listed below, sequenced in a study of PD-1 blockade in classical Hodgkin lymphoma (TCRdb year 2020). Libraries were prepared through the immunoSEQ multiplex PCR assay. TCRdb took over this immuneACCESS table, retaining in-frame rearrangements with V and J assigned. Such tables are incomplete; in checked studies, under half of the missing clones stem from an unresolved V gene, and the remainder is unexplained. In this sample the table shows roughly 77,000 clones, nearly 95% of which occur a single time. Around 2.5% of the sample lies in the top ten. Taken with the paper, the label for time point translates to: newly diagnosed, previously untreated cHL patient sample. The material sequenced was peripheral blood mononuclear cells (PBMCs). The origin of the receptors is a human donor with classical Hodgkin lymphoma.

This sequence joins TRBV19 and TRBJ1-2; D gene unclear. The CDR3 totals 13 residues. V lost 0 bases and J 4 bases, leaving 6 bases between the germline ends. The germline CDR1 and CDR2 sequences are LNHDA and SQIVND (reference sequence). This CDR3 reads CASSIDGSYGYTF. The DNA for the CDR3 is TGTGCCAGTAGTATAGATGGTAGCTATGGCTACACCTTC.

The rearrangement joins TRBV27 to TRBJ1-2, with D tentatively TRBD1 (5 bases). In germline, CDR1 is MNHEY, CDR2 SMNVEV (reference sequence). V gave up 0 bases and J gave up 8 bases, with 10 bases separating them. The CDR3 covers 13 residues. The CDR3 coding sequence is TGTGCCAGCAGTTTATCATATCAGGGAGGCTACACCTTC. Translation: CASSLSYQGGYTF.

V and J are TRBV5-1 and TRBJ1-1, with D possibly being TRBD1 (5 bases). Germline loops: CDR1 SGHRS, CDR2 YFSETQ. Trimming took off 6 bases at V and 2 bases at J, with 11 bases between the two ends. The CDR3 has 13 residues. The CDR3 spells CASNFRENTEAFF. In nucleotides, the CDR3 is TGCGCCAGCAATTTCAGGGAAAACACTGAAGCTTTCTTT.

The table lists this clone with a count of one. This chain links TRBV7-2 with TRBJ1-2, with 11 bases aligning to TRBD1. J was trimmed by 7 bases and V by 6 bases; bases with no gene match: 7. In germline, CDR1 is SGHTA, CDR2 FQGNSA. This CDR3 contains 14 residues. CDR3 protein: CASSFGQGAGGYTF. DNA for the CDR3: TGTGCCAGCAGTTTTGGACAGGGGGCAGGTGGCTACACCTTC.

The chain links TRBV7-3 to TRBJ2-6, with D maybe TRBD2 (5 bases). This CDR3 has 16 residues. Germline values: CDR1 SGHTA, CDR2 FQGTGA. With 2 bases removed from V and 0 bases from J, the gap between germline ends came to 8 bases. The CDR3 DNA is TGTGCCAGCAGCTTATTTGCGGGCTCTGGGGCCAACGTCCTGACTTTC. Translated, it gives CASSLFAGSGANVLTF.

This sequence joins TRBV19 and TRBJ2-1; 9 bases agree with TRBD1. The CDR3 has 15 amino acids. Germline-derived CDR1 and CDR2 are LNHDA and SQIVND (reference sequence). Trimming took 3 bases from V and 7 from J; bases not matched to a gene: 7. CDR3 sequence (DNA): TGTGCCAGTAGTATGGACAGGGGAGGAATTAATGAGCAGTTCTTC. Its translation is CASSMDRGGINEQFF.

The J gene is TRBJ1-1, the V gene TRBV28, with D perhaps matching TRBD1 (6 bases). The CDR3 consists of 16 residues. Trimming took 2 bases from V and 5 from J, leaving 18 bases between them. CDR1 and CDR2 (germline): MDHEN, SYDVKM. The CDR3 sequence: CASSLHEGGSSTEAFF. The CDR3 bases are TGTGCCAGCAGTTTACATGAGGGGGGATCGTCAACTGAAGCTTTCTTT.

V usage is TRBV6-5 and J usage is TRBJ1-1; D is unclear. The CDR3 covers 13 residues. Deletions cut 4 bases from V and 3 bases from J, with 9 bases between. From germline, CDR1 is MNHEY and CDR2 SVGAGI. CDR3 sequence (DNA): TGTGCCAGCAGTTCTTGGTTAGACACTGAAGCTTTCTTT. This translates into CASSSWLDTEAFF.